The present T cell receptor (beta chain) was sequenced within a study of T cells in Graves' hyperthyroidism and ophthalmopathy (dated by TCRdb to the late 2010s). Regarding the research as a whole: Peripheral blood samples were taken at the time of initial diagnosis, prior to any treatment. In addition, the study compared T-cell repertoires in thyroid tissue and in blood from roughly six Graves' hyperthyroidism patients. To identify distinguishing TCR V-J signatures, a discovery cohort of roughly 100 patients was used, comprising 40 to 45 with Graves' ophthalmopathy and some 60 with stable Graves' hyperthyroidism. An independent validation cohort of 18 to 20 hyperthyroidism patients and 17 patients who later progressed to ophthalmopathy tested prospective prediction of ophthalmopathy. After blood sampling, hyperthyroidism patients were treated with methimazole at a starting dose of 30 mg daily, and ophthalmopathy patients were treated with high-dose intravenous methylprednisolone. For training and testing, the 100 or so patients in the discovery cohort were randomly divided in a 7:3 ratio. The paper describes TCR Vbeta CDR3 sequencing of fewer than 150 peripheral blood samples, made up of about 41 ophthalmopathy patients, 70 to 75 hyperthyroidism patients and around 17 progressor patients. On the study overall, not on this receptor specifically: Most expanded thyroid clonotypes (frequency above 0.001) were also detected in blood, suggesting blood repertoires may reflect thyroid immune responses. No statistical method was used to set the sample size in advance, and investigators knew the group allocation. In validation, the model predicted progression to ophthalmopathy a median of 6.5 months before onset, with roughly 70% sensitivity and roughly 79% specificity. In cross-validation, a model built on a 13 V-J signature told ophthalmopathy apart from stable hyperthyroidism with approximately 90% sensitivity and about 81% specificity, and in testing the same model reached 80%/75%.

A patient counted as having stable Graves' hyperthyroidism if no progression to ophthalmopathy occurred over 18 months of follow-up. Hyperthyroidism patients were aged 18 to 65 years and newly diagnosed, with disease duration of less than 2 months. The study excluded patients with uncontrolled infections, other autoimmune diseases, pregnancy or lactation. Clinical symptoms, serum thyroxine and TRAb, thyroid ultrasound, and orbital computed tomography formed the basis for the diagnoses. PBMCs were isolated from about 9.2 ml of fresh peripheral blood by Ficoll-Paque density gradient centrifugation. Trizol reagent was used to extract total RNA, and RNA quality was then checked on an Agilent 2100 Bioanalyzer. CDR1 is given as GTSNPN and CDR2 as SVGIG, both from the germline V gene (reference sequence). Taken from cysteine to phenylalanine, the CDR3 has 13 residues. CDR3 DNA only is kept here, 39 bases in frame from base 1. V gives up 3 bases and J gives up 4 bases, and the segment between their germline ends measures 12 bases.

This clonotype was recorded at least ten times. It lacks a known antigen. No base qualities exist here, and no much larger clone lies one base off it. Amplification of TCR beta CDR3 regions was carried out from RNA transcripts. A first-round RT-PCR of the TCR CDR3 used the HTBI primer set with the Qiagen OneStep RT-PCR kit. Libraries were constructed in a second round of multiplex PCR, after which size selection and purification were carried out. Libraries were sequenced paired-end with 100 bp reads on an Illumina HiSeq2000. The original pipeline was this. SOAPnuke was used to process the raw data, throwing out any read that contained adapters or uncalled bases, had a mean Phred below 15, or lacked an exact constant-primer or identifier match. COPE v1.2.5 was used to merge the high-quality paired reads, and each unique nucleotide sequence was defined as a clonotype. MiTCR v1.1 was used to align the clonotypes against IMGT TRBV, TRBD and TRBJ reference segments. The analysis was restricted to V-J combinations with a frequency above 0.0001, which together covered 99% to 99.2% of the repertoires. A TCS score was defined as the ratio of F50 (clonal expansion) to E x V (chaos), with BLOSUM62-based TCRdist applied between CDR3 peptides within each V-J. Welch's t-statistics and random forest reduced 450 to 600 V-J features to 10 to 15, which were used in a naive Bayes classifier (R e1071). Clones were called with MiXCR by TCRdb after fastp trimmed the public reads at Q25, and only in-frame beta chains were retained. Entries are consolidated by CDR3 protein sequence, retaining the most common genes and DNA. These V and J calls rely on TCRdb rather than the paper's analysis. This sample holds approximately 590,000 distinct CDR3 sequences; around 16% were observed only once. Together, the top ten hold 7.3% of the sample.

The chain links TRBV30 with TRBJ1-2; matching of 6 bases hints at TRBD1 as the D gene. This clonotype was sampled from a woman in her thirties with Graves' hyperthyroidism. Specimen: blood. The bases read TGTGCCTGGAGACAGGGTCGGGGCTATGGCTACACCTTC. It translates to CAWRQGRGYGYTF.